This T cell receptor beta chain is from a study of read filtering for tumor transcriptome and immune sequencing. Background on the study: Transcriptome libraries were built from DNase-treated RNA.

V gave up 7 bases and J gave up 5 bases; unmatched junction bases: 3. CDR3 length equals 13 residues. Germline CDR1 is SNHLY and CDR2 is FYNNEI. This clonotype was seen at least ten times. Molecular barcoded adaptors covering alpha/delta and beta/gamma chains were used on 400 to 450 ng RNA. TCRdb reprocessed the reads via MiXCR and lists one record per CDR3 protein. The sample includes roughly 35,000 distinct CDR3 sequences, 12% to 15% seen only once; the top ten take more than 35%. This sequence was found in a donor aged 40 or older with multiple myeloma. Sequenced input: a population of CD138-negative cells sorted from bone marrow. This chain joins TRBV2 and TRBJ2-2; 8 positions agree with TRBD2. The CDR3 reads CASKASGTGELFF. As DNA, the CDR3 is TGTGCCAGCAAGGCTAGCGGGACCGGGGAGCTGTTTTTT. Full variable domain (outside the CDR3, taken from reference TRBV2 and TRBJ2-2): EPEVTQTPSHQVTQMGQEVILRCVPISNHLYFYWYRQILGQKVEFLVSFYNNEISEKSEIFDDQFSVERPDGSNFTLKIRSTKLEDSAMYFCASKASGTGELFFGEGSRLTVL.